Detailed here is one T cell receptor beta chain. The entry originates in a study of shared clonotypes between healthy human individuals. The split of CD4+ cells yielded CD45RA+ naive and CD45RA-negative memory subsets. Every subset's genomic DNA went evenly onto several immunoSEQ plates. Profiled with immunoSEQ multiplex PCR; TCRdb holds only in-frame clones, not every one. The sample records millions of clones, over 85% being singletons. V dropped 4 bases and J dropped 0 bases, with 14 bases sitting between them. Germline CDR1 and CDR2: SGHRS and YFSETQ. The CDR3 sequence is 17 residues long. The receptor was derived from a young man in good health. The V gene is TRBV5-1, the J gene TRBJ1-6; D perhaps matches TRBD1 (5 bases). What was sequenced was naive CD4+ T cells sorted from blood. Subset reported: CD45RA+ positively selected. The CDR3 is CASSPEGRSSYNSPLHF. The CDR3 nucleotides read TGCGCCAGCAGCCCGGAGGGACGGAGCTCCTATAATTCACCCCTCCACTTT.